This passage covers 20 T cell receptor beta chains from one sample sequenced in a study of Graves' ophthalmopathy and Graves' hyperthyroidism. RNA transcripts were the source from which TCR beta CDR3 regions were amplified. Second-round multiplex PCR came after a first-round RT-PCR that employed HTBI primers. TCRdb re-derived calls from the multiplex PCR reads in MiXCR, one entry per CDR3 protein. Seen here are around 1,200,000 distinct CDR3 sequences, about 40% observed once, and the top ten hold more than 9.5%. Sequenced material: peripheral blood or thyroid tissue (not recorded which). The source of these receptors is an adult man with Graves' hyperthyroidism.

This clonotype has only a few counts. The rearrangement links TRBV7-9 to TRBJ1-1, with a possible D match to TRBD1 (5 bases). Germline V gene sequence: CDR1 SEHNR, CDR2 FQNEAQ (reference sequence). The CDR3 sequence is 15 residues long. The V end was cut by 5 bases, the J end by 1 base, with 14 bases between. CDR3 sequence (DNA): TGTGCCAGCAGCCCCCTTCCGACAGCGAACACTGAAGCTTTCTTT. This gives the protein CASSPLPTANTEAFF.

A few counts support this clonotype. This chain links TRBV7-9 with TRBJ2-7, with D possibly matching TRBD1 (6 bases). V shed 6 bases and J shed 3 bases, with 9 bases lying between them. The CDR3 runs 12 residues. Germline CDR1 reads SEHNR; CDR2 reads FQNEAQ (reference sequence). This chain's CDR3 is CASSEGDYEQYF. CDR3 sequence (DNA): TGTGCCAGCAGTGAGGGGGACTACGAGCAGTACTTC.

This chain uses TRBV20-1 with TRBJ2-6; 11 bases match TRBD1. V gave up 5 bases and J gave up 0 bases; unmatched junction bases: 6. The CDR3 loop spans 17 amino acids. Germline V gives CDR1 DFQATT, CDR2 SNEGSKA (reference sequence). The CDR3 loop is CSAQPGTGGSGANVLTF. The CDR3 bases are TGCAGTGCTCAACCCGGGACAGGGGGCTCTGGGGCCAACGTCCTGACTTTC.

This clonotype was recorded a few times. V usage is TRBV6-1 and J usage is TRBJ1-3; D unclear. Germline assignment: CDR1 MNHNS and CDR2 SASEGT. Trimming took 5 bases from V and 3 from J, leaving 17 bases between them. The CDR3 consists of 16 residues. CDR3: CASSYSNSNLGNTIYF. The DNA for the CDR3 is TGTGCCAGCAGTTACTCGAACAGCAACCTTGGAAACACCATATATTTT.

This clonotype was counted many times. The chain couples TRBV11-2 to TRBJ1-1; 7 nucleotides line up with TRBD1. The CDR3 has 12 residues. Germline trimming cut 3 bases from V and 11 bases from J; bases unmatched to any gene: 6. The germline gives CDR1 SGHAT, CDR2 FQNNGV. Written as DNA, the CDR3 is TGTGCCAGCAGCTTTACCGGGACAGAGGCTTTCTTT. Amino acids: CASSFTGTEAFF.

CDR3 in DNA: TGTGCCAGCAGCTTATTGTCTGGGAACAGGGGGACTGAAGCTTTCTTT. Translation: CASSLLSGNRGTEAFF. The chain carries TRBV11-2 and TRBJ1-1; 8 bases map to TRBD1. Germline CDR1 and CDR2: SGHAT and FQNNGV. Unmatched junction bases numbered 10, after V lost 2 bases and J lost 5 bases. The CDR3 spans 16 residues.

The chain carries TRBV7-9 and TRBJ2-5; no definite D call. V lost 5 bases and J 2 bases, leaving 12 bases between the germline ends. CDR1 and CDR2 from the germline V gene are SEHNR and FQNEAQ (reference sequence). The CDR3 covers 14 residues. The CDR3 DNA sequence: TGTGCCAGCAGCCAAGATGTCCAGCAAGAGACCCAGTACTTC. Its translation is CASSQDVQQETQYF.

This clonotype was recorded at least ten times. This chain joins TRBV20-1 and TRBJ1-1, with D unclear. The germline V gene has CDR1 DFQATT and CDR2 SNEGSKA (reference sequence). The V end was cut by 5 bases, the J end by 1 base, with 14 bases between. The CDR3 has 14 residues. The CDR3: CSAFLATANTEAFF. The CDR3 bases are TGCAGTGCTTTCTTAGCTACAGCGAACACTGAAGCTTTCTTT.

The chain carries TRBV20-1 and TRBJ1-6, with 7 bases lining up with TRBD1. CDR1 is DFQATT and CDR2 is SNEGSKA in the germline V gene (reference sequence). The length of the CDR3 is 17 residues. V lost 3 bases to trimming and J lost 0 bases; unmatched junction nucleotides: 8. The CDR3 DNA reads TGCAGTGCTAGGGGGACAGACCGAAGCTCCTATAATTCACCCCTCCACTTT. Amino acid sequence: CSARGTDRSSYNSPLHF.

Concerning this clonotype: One junction end disagrees with the germline gene, perhaps due to a read error. The chain uses TRBV3-1 and TRBJ1-6, with D perhaps matching TRBD1 (6 bases). The CDR3 runs 14 residues. Germline values: CDR1 LGHDT, CDR2 YNNKEL (reference sequence). The CDR3 loop is CASRQAGAGSPLHF. The DNA of the CDR3 is TGTGCCAGCAGGCAAGCAGGGGCCGGTTCACCCCTCCACTTT.

The chain carries TRBV7-2 and TRBJ2-7; TRBD1 is a possible D gene (6 bases). V lost 5 bases and J lost 7, with 15 bases in between. CDR3 size: 13 residues. Germline loops: CDR1 SGHTA, CDR2 FQGNSA. CDR3 protein: CASSDQQGLEQYF. The CDR3 nucleotides read TGTGCCAGCAGCGACCAGCAGGGGTTGGAGCAGTACTTC.

Comments on this clonotype: Germline is not matched at one junction end, which may reflect a read error. The chain employs TRBV7-9 and TRBJ1-3; D uncertain. Germline CDR1 is SEHNR and CDR2 is FQNEAQ (reference sequence). The CDR3 covers 15 residues. CDR3 sequence reads: CASSTAGFAGDTIYF. CDR3 nucleotide sequence: TGTGCCAGCAGCACGGCGGGATTCGCTGGAGACACCATATATTTT. Full variable domain (rest looked up from reference TRBV7-9 and TRBJ1-3): DTGVSQNPRHKITKRGQNVTFRCDPISEHNRLYWYRQTLGQGPEFLTYFQNEAQLEKSRLLSDRFSAERPKGSFSTLEIQRTEQGDSAMYLCASSTAGFAGDTIYFGEGSWLTVV.

This clonotype has at least ten counts. The V gene is TRBV19, the J gene TRBJ1-1; 8 bases match TRBD1. Germline values: CDR1 LNHDA, CDR2 SQIVND (reference sequence). There are 15 residues in the CDR3. The V segment lost 5 bases and the J segment 4 bases; nucleotides outside the gene matches: 9. CDR3 sequence reads: CASSDQGALFTEAFF. The CDR3 DNA reads TGTGCCAGTAGTGACCAGGGGGCCCTGTTCACTGAAGCTTTCTTT.

The chain has TRBV10-3 and TRBJ2-7; no reliable D call. The CDR3 has 12 amino acids. Trimming stripped 11 bases from V and 4 bases from J, with 15 bases between. Germline-derived CDR1 and CDR2 are ENHRY and SYGVKD. The CDR3: CAPRKGRYEQYF. CDR3 bases: TGTGCCCCCAGGAAAGGAAGGTACGAGCAGTACTTC.

In the case of this clonotype: A much larger clone is a single base away; this may be a read error. This is likely a read error, given that the CDR3 carries no conserved phenylalanine or tryptophan at its end. J is TRBJ1-6 and V is TRBV4-1; D gene ambiguous. The ends were cut back, 0 bases at V and 10 bases at J, with 10 bases in the middle. Germline V gives CDR1 MGHRA, CDR2 YSYEKL. The CDR3 runs 14 residues. The CDR3 region has the DNA TGCGCCAGCAGCCAAGAAAAGATGCGATCACCCCTCCACCTT. Its translation is CASSQEKMRSPLHL.

The table lists this clonotype with a few counts. The rearrangement uses TRBV5-6 and TRBJ2-2; 9 nucleotides match TRBD2. V gave up 2 bases and J gave up 5 bases; unmatched junction bases: 10. The germline CDR1 and CDR2 sequences are SGHDT and YYEEEE. The length of the CDR3 is 17 residues. The CDR3 coding sequence is TGTGCCAGCAGCTTCCCTAGCGGGAAGGGAAGTACCGGGGAGCTGTTTTTT. It specifies CASSFPSGKGSTGELFF. The whole variable domain, filled in from reference TRBV5-6 and TRBJ2-2, reads DAGVTQSPTHLIKTRGQQVTLRCSPKSGHDTVSWYQQALGQGPQFIFQYYEEEERQRGNFPDRFSGHQFPNYSSELNVNALLLGDSALYLCASSFPSGKGSTGELFFGEGSRLTVL.

This clonotype was counted only a few times. This chain uses TRBV14 with TRBJ2-7, with 10 bases that match TRBD2. J gave up 2 bases and V 6 bases, and 4 bases lay outside the gene matches. This CDR3 region has 14 residues. The germline CDR1 and CDR2 sequences are SGHDN and FVKESK. The CDR3 is CASSGTSETYEQYF. For the CDR3, the DNA is TGTGCCAGCAGTGGGACTAGCGAGACCTACGAGCAGTACTTC.

The chain uses TRBV7-9 and TRBJ1-4; no definite D call. Per the germline V gene, CDR1 is SEHNR and CDR2 is FQNEAQ (reference sequence). V shed 1 base and J shed 7 bases, with 10 bases lying between them. The CDR3 extends over 14 amino acids. The DNA for the CDR3 is TGTGCCAGCAGCTTAGATGGGAGGACTGAAAAACTGTTTTTT. Amino acids: CASSLDGRTEKLFF.

This clonotype was seen at least ten times. The rearrangement uses TRBV12-3 or TRBV12-4 and TRBJ1-5, with D uncertain. This CDR3 has 14 amino acids. V lost 3 bases and J lost 6, with 12 bases in between. This CDR3 reads CASSLWETAQPQHF. In DNA, the CDR3 is TGTGCCAGCAGTTTGTGGGAAACGGCTCAGCCCCAGCATTTT.

This clonotype was counted ten times or more. V and J are TRBV5-1 and TRBJ1-1, with 8 bases fitting TRBD1. CDR1 and CDR2 (germline): SGHRS, YFSETQ. Trimming cost V 0 bases and J 6 bases; bases outside gene matches: 4. The CDR3 extends over 14 amino acids. As DNA, the CDR3 is TGCGCCAGCAGCTTGGGACAGGGGAGCCCTGAAGCTTTCTTT. It translates to CASSLGQGSPEAFF.